Below are 21 T cell receptor beta chains sequenced from a single sample in a study of regulatory T cells in long-lasting Graves disease. Time point denoted: persistent/refractory GD, antithyroid drugs over 5 years with positive TRAb. Scientists built the TCR library using RNA that was extracted from PBMCs. HTBI primers from iRepertoire and Arm-PCR of CDR3 regions yielded the TCR beta libraries. TCRdb used MiXCR to reprocess the multiplex PCR reads, holding one entry per CDR3 protein. This table has about 450,000 distinct CDR3 sequences, about 20% appearing once. Sequences were derived from peripheral blood mononuclear cells (PBMCs), sampled when the disease was refractory, from a patient treated with antithyroid drugs. The receptor set was obtained from a female donor with Graves disease.

The chain carries TRBV10-3 and TRBJ2-3, with D perhaps TRBD1 or TRBD2 (5 bases each). V was pared by 6 bases and J by 3 bases, with 13 bases between. The CDR3 length is 14 residues. The germline V gene encodes CDR1 ENHRY and CDR2 SYGVKD. CDR3 in DNA: TGTGCCATCAGCGGGACGGATGTAACAGATACGCAGTATTTT. Translation: CAISGTDVTDTQYF.

The rearrangement joins TRBV2 to TRBJ2-1; a weak D match, TRBD1 (6 bases). V lost 6 bases to trimming and J lost 0 bases, with 15 bases between them. The CDR3 sequence is 16 residues long. CDR1 and CDR2 from the germline V gene are SNHLY and FYNNEI. The CDR3 DNA reads as TGTGCCAGCAGCCATACAGGGCTGAGCTCCTACAATGAGCAGTTCTTC. As protein: CASSHTGLSSYNEQFF.

This clonotype was seen more than once but under ten times. The rearrangement links TRBV25-1 to TRBJ2-7, with D perhaps TRBD1 (6 bases). Looked up from germline, CDR1 is MGHDK and CDR2 is SYGVNS. The V end was cut by 9 bases, the J end by 0 bases, with 12 bases between. The CDR3 sequence is 13 residues long. This chain's CDR3 is CASGTTISYEQYF. For the CDR3, the DNA is TGTGCCAGTGGGACAACAATCTCCTACGAGCAGTACTTC.

This clonotype was seen ten or more times. The chain joins TRBV28 to TRBJ2-7; D might be TRBD2 (7 bases). V lost 6 bases and J 4 bases, leaving 19 bases between the germline ends. CDR1 MDHEN and CDR2 SYDVKM come from the germline V gene. The CDR3 is 15 residues long. The CDR3 DNA reads as TGTGCCAGCAGCAAATTGGGGGGGCTCGGGTACGAGCAGTACTTC. Encoded protein: CASSKLGGLGYEQYF.

This clonotype was observed at least ten times. This sequence joins TRBV30 and TRBJ1-2; TRBD1 agrees at 9 bases. The V segment lost 3 bases and the J segment 6 bases; nucleotides outside the gene matches: 5. The germline V gene encodes CDR1 GTSNPN and CDR2 SVGIG (reference sequence). The CDR3 is 13 amino acids. CDR3 sequence reads: CAWRTTGGNGYTF. The CDR3 nucleotides are TGTGCCTGGAGAACCACAGGGGGCAATGGCTACACCTTC.

This clonotype came up a few times. This chain uses TRBV20-1 with TRBJ2-7, with TRBD1 identical over 7 bases. Germline V gives CDR1 DFQATT, CDR2 SNEGSKA (reference sequence). Germline trimming cut 1 base from V and 1 base from J; bases unmatched to any gene: 7. The CDR3 loop spans 15 amino acids. The CDR3 coding sequence is TGCAGTGCTAGAGGAGCGACAGGGATATCCTACGAGCAGTACTTC. This encodes CSARGATGISYEQYF.

The J gene is TRBJ2-2, the V gene TRBV6-1; no definite D call. This CDR3 spans 12 amino acids. V gave up 11 bases and J gave up 0 bases, with 7 bases separating them. Germline V lookup: CDR1 MNHNS, CDR2 SASEGT. As DNA, the CDR3 is TGTGCCGGGCACCCGAACACCGGGGAGCTGTTTTTT. This codes for CAGHPNTGELFF.

A note on this clonotype: This sequence is one base from a far larger clone and is likely a read error. The conserved phenylalanine or tryptophan normally closing the CDR3 is absent here, so this likely arose from a read error. This chain links TRBV12-3 or TRBV12-4 with TRBJ2-5; no firm D call. Trimming pared 3 bases from V and 5 bases from J, leaving 4 bases between. The CDR3 runs 11 residues. The CDR3 protein is CASSFTETQYL. CDR3 DNA sequence: TGTGCCAGCAGTTTTACCGAGACCCAGTACCTC.

This clonotype showed up many times. The chain employs TRBV5-1 and TRBJ2-5; 12 positions match TRBD1. The CDR3 has 15 residues. The V segment lost 4 bases and the J segment 5 bases; nucleotides outside the gene matches: 6. CDR1 SGHRS and CDR2 YFSETQ come from the germline V gene. The CDR3 bases are TGCGCCAGCAGCCCCGGGACAGGGGGCCCGGAGACCCAGTACTTC. Translation: CASSPGTGGPETQYF.

The chain joins TRBV5-1 to TRBJ2-4, with 9 bases lining up with TRBD1. Looked up from germline, CDR1 is SGHRS and CDR2 is YFSETQ. The CDR3 spans 16 residues. Losses at the gene ends were 5 bases for V and 0 bases for J; bases not matched to a gene: 6. The DNA of the CDR3 is TGCGCCAGCAGTTGGACAGGGGAACTAGCCAAAAACATTCAGTACTTC. Protein product: CASSWTGELAKNIQYF.

A few counts support this clonotype. The chain has TRBV9 and TRBJ2-5; the D is unclear. Trimming shortened V by 0 bases and J by 2 bases, and 11 bases separated the two germline ends. The germline gives CDR1 SGDLS, CDR2 YYNGEE. This CDR3 has 15 amino acids. The CDR3 sequence is CASSVGALQQETQYF. The CDR3 DNA reads as TGTGCCAGCAGCGTAGGAGCTCTCCAACAAGAGACCCAGTACTTC.

The chain joins TRBV6-2 or TRBV6-3 to TRBJ2-1; 12 bases are shared with TRBD2. CDR3 length equals 15 residues. Germline CDR1 MNHEY, CDR2 SVGEGT. Trimming cost V 5 bases and J 6 bases; bases outside gene matches: 5. Written as DNA, the CDR3 is TGTGCCAGCAGTGAAGAGACTAGCGGGGGCAATGAGCAGTTCTTC. The encoded protein is CASSEETSGGNEQFF.

The CDR3 loop reads CSARDKTGNHYEQYF. CDR3 DNA: TGCAGTGCTAGAGACAAGACAGGGAACCACTACGAGCAGTACTTC. The chain uses TRBV20-1 and TRBJ2-7; 7 nucleotides match TRBD1. With V trimmed by 0 bases and J by 3 bases, 8 bases remained unmatched. This CDR3 has 15 amino acids. Germline CDR1 DFQATT, CDR2 SNEGSKA (reference sequence).

The chain uses TRBV5-4 and TRBJ2-3, with 7 bases fitting TRBD1. Germline V gene data show CDR1 as SGHNT and CDR2 as YYREEE (reference sequence). CDR3 length equals 13 residues. The V and J ends lost 4 bases and 2 bases, in that order; junction bases with no gene match: 1. The CDR3 bases are TGTGCCAGCAGCGACAGGGTCACAGATACGCAGTATTTT. This sequence encodes CASSDRVTDTQYF.

The V call is TRBV6-5, the J call TRBJ2-7; 7 bases fit TRBD2. Germline CDR1 is MNHEY and CDR2 is SVGAGI. There are 13 residues in the CDR3. J lost 3 bases, V lost 4 bases, and 3 bases had no gene match. The CDR3 region has the DNA TGTGCCAGCAGTTGGGACTATAGCTACGAGCAGTACTTC. The encoded protein is CASSWDYSYEQYF.

This clonotype was counted only a few times. J is TRBJ1-1 and V is TRBV9; 8 bases align to TRBD1. The germline V gene has CDR1 SGDLS and CDR2 YYNGEE. The V segment lost 4 bases and the J segment 5 bases; nucleotides outside the gene matches: 10. The CDR3 spans 15 residues. The CDR3 reads CASSFETGVGTEAFF. In nucleotides, the CDR3 is TGTGCCAGCAGCTTCGAGACAGGGGTGGGGACTGAAGCTTTCTTT.

There are many counts of this clonotype. J is TRBJ1-2 and V is TRBV6-1; D may be TRBD1 (5 bases). This CDR3 has 14 amino acids. V was clipped by 8 bases and J by 4 bases, with 17 bases between them. Per germline, CDR1 MNHNS and CDR2 SASEGT. CDR3 nucleotide sequence: TGTGCCAGCCTCTTTGCCCCAGGGCTCTATGGCTACACCTTC. Protein: CASLFAPGLYGYTF.

This clonotype was seen a handful of times. This rearrangement joins TRBV12-3 or TRBV12-4 to TRBJ1-2, with TRBD1 identical over 9 bases. V shed 5 bases, J shed 8 bases, and the junction held 9 bases outside the gene matches. The CDR3 covers 14 residues. CDR3 sequence: CASSLAGTGNGYTF. CDR3 sequence (DNA): TGTGCCAGCAGTCTCGCCGGGACAGGGAACGGCTACACCTTC.

The V call is TRBV28, the J call TRBJ2-7; 10 bases are shared with TRBD2. The germline CDR1 and CDR2 sequences are MDHEN and SYDVKM. V shed 6 bases and J 1 base; nucleotides not matched to a gene: 9. The CDR3 is made up of 16 amino acids. For the CDR3, the DNA is TGTGCCAGCAGCCGGCCCCTAGCGGGAGTATCCTACGAGCAGTACTTC. Translation gives CASSRPLAGVSYEQYF.

The table lists this clonotype with many counts. This rearrangement joins TRBV20-1 to TRBJ2-7; D may correspond to TRBD1 or TRBD2 (5 bases each). The CDR3 covers 14 residues. Germline CDR1 DFQATT, CDR2 SNEGSKA (reference sequence). V gave up 5 bases and J gave up 3 bases, with 17 bases separating them. The CDR3 sequence is CSAHTGTANYEQYF. CDR3 nucleotide sequence: TGCAGTGCTCATACCGGGACCGCAAACTACGAGCAGTACTTC.

Only a few counts were recorded for this clonotype. The chain carries TRBV7-2 and TRBJ2-2; the D is unclear. Trimming stripped 0 bases from V and 1 base from J, with 6 bases between. Germline-derived CDR1 and CDR2 are SGHTA and FQGNSA. The CDR3 runs 15 residues. The CDR3 nucleotides are TGTGCCAGCAGCTTAGCGGTCTTGAACACCGGGGAGCTGTTTTTT. This codes for CASSLAVLNTGELFF.